This record concerns one T cell receptor beta chain sequence. The antigen remains undetermined. This entry comes from a study of OX40 agonist ivuxolimab in advanced cancers. Broader study findings: Within 6 weeks, CD4+ and CD8+ blood T cells expanded clonally at 0.1 to 3.0 mg/kg. CD4+ T cells averaged fewer expanded clones than CD8+ T cells.

CDR3 length: 14 amino acids. Trimming cost V 5 bases and J 0 bases, with 11 bases left between them. Germline V gives CDR1 LNHNV, CDR2 YYDKDF (reference sequence). Assay: immunoSEQ multiplex PCR; the TCRdb copy retains only in-frame clones and omits some. The sample lists tens of thousands of clones, nearly 90% occurring once. The sequence came from an adult with an advanced solid tumor such as melanoma, head and neck, liver or kidney cancer. J is TRBJ2-7 and V is TRBV15; D gene unclear. The specimen comprised CD4+ or CD8+ T cells sorted from blood, sampled in a trial of the OX40 agonist ivuxolimab. The DNA of the CDR3 is TGTGCCACCAGCCCCGGGCAGGTCTCCTACGAGCAGTACTTC. Translated: CATSPGQVSYEQYF. Supplemented by reference TRBV15 and TRBJ2-7, the full variable domain reads DAMVIQNPRYQVTQFGKPVTLSCSQTLNHNVMYWYQQKSSQAPKLLFHYYDKDFNNEADTPDNFQSRRPNTSFCFLDIRSPGLGDTAMYLCATSPGQVSYEQYFGPGTRLTVT.